Below are 7 T cell receptor beta chains sequenced from a single sample in a study of T cell responses to AZD1222 COVID-19 vaccine. TCRdb's table, derived via immunoSEQ multiplex PCR, lists solely in-frame clones and lacks some. The sample has roughly 130,000 clones; 80% to 90% are singletons. Sequences were derived from peripheral blood, sampled on day 0 of MenACWY control vaccination. The origin of the receptors is an adult in good health.

The V call is TRBV7-9, the J call TRBJ2-1, with D perhaps TRBD2 (5 bases). CDR1 is SEHNR, CDR2 FQNEAQ, per germline (reference sequence). The CDR3 is 14 residues long. V lost 2 bases to trimming and J lost 8 bases, with 13 bases between them. Written as DNA, the CDR3 is TGTGCCAGCAGCTTACGCGGTCCAGCGGATGAGCAGTTCTTC. It is translated as CASSLRGPADEQFF.

This clone appeared once. This chain joins TRBV28 and TRBJ2-1; 10 bases match TRBD2. V was clipped by 6 bases and J by 5 bases; unmatched bases: 7. The CDR3 totals 15 residues. Germline-derived CDR1 and CDR2 are MDHEN and SYDVKM. CDR3 nucleotide sequence: TGTGCCAGCAGCGTTCTAGGACTAGCGGACAATGAGCAGTTCTTC. It is translated as CASSVLGLADNEQFF.

The gene calls are TRBV5-6 and TRBJ1-2; a possible D gene is TRBD1 (5 bases). V lost 0 bases and J 7 bases, leaving 10 bases between the germline ends. Germline CDR1 and CDR2: SGHDT and YYEEEE. This CDR3 spans 13 amino acids. CDR3 coding DNA: TGTGCCAGCAGCTTGGCCGGTGGGGGTGGCTACACCTTC. This codes for CASSLAGGGGYTF.

This clone was seen just once. The V gene is TRBV11-2, the J gene TRBJ2-2; maybe TRBD2 (6 bases). V dropped 5 bases and J dropped 1 base, with 8 bases sitting between them. This CDR3 is built from 14 residues. Germline V gene lookup returns CDR1 SGHAT and CDR2 FQNNGV. The chain's CDR3 is CASSPGLNTGELFF. In nucleotides, the CDR3 is TGTGCCAGCAGCCCGGGACTGAACACCGGGGAGCTGTTTTTT.

The chain combines TRBV4-2 with TRBJ1-6; 9 bases match TRBD1. Trimming cost V 1 base and J 11 bases; bases outside gene matches: 9. Germline CDR1 is LGHNA and CDR2 is YNFKEQ. This CDR3 region has 16 residues. The CDR3 region is CASSQVTGTGMPPLHF. As DNA, the CDR3 is TGTGCCAGCAGCCAAGTGACCGGGACAGGGATGCCACCCCTCCACTTT.

The chain recombines TRBV15 with TRBJ1-2; maybe TRBD1 (6 bases). This CDR3 is 15 amino acids long. V was pared by 0 bases and J by 2 bases, with 10 bases between. CDR1 and CDR2 (germline): LNHNV, YYDKDF (reference sequence). CDR3 sequence: CATSRERGENYGYTF. In nucleotides, the CDR3 is TGTGCCACCAGCAGAGAAAGGGGGGAAAACTATGGCTACACCTTC.

The chain combines TRBV28 with TRBJ1-2, with D unresolved. V lost 5 bases, J lost 8 bases, and 9 bases lay in between. The germline V gene encodes CDR1 MDHEN and CDR2 SYDVKM. This CDR3 is built from 11 residues. This chain's CDR3 is CASSRVGGYTF. CDR3 in DNA: TGTGCCAGCAGTCGGGTAGGAGGCTACACCTTC.